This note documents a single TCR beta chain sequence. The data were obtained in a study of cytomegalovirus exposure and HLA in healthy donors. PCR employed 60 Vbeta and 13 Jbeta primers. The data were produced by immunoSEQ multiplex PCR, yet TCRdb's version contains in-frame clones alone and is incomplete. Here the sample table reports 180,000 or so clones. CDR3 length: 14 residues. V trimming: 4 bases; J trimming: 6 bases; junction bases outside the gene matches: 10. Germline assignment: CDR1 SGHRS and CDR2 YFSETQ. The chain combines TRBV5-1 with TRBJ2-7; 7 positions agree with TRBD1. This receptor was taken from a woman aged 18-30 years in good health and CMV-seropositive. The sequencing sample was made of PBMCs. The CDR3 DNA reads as TGCGCCAGCAGCGAATCGACAGGGCATGGCGAGCAGTACTTC. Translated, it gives CASSESTGHGEQYF.